This is a list of T cell receptor beta chains from one sample in a study of OX40 agonist ivuxolimab in advanced cancers. TCRdb's table, derived via immunoSEQ multiplex PCR, lists solely in-frame clones and lacks some. The sample has fewer than 95,000 clones, about 80% seen once. The starting material was CD4+ or CD8+ T cells sorted from blood, obtained in a trial of the OX40 agonist ivuxolimab. Receptors originate from an adult with an advanced solid tumor such as melanoma, head and neck, liver or kidney cancer. Both conserved end residues are part of each CDR3. Fields, in order: V gene, clone size, D gene, J gene, CDR3 protein, CDR3 DNA. The D gene is left open where the match is weak. Part of the rows lack a size; the others show once, few, many or a class for expanded clones.

v_gene: TRBV7-9; abundance: .; d_gene: TRBD2; j_gene: TRBJ2-1; CDR3aa: CATPAGAAYNEQFF; CDR3nt: TGTGCCACTCCAGCGGGGGCCGCCTACAATGAGCAGTTCTTC
v_gene: TRBV2; abundance: .; d_gene: .; j_gene: TRBJ1-2; CDR3aa: CASSGDIVGYTF; CDR3nt: TGTGCCAGCAGTGGGGACATAGTTGGCTACACCTTC
v_gene: TRBV2; abundance: .; d_gene: TRBD2; j_gene: TRBJ2-7; CDR3aa: CASIGLAGRSSYEQYF; CDR3nt: TGTGCCAGCATTGGTCTAGCGGGTCGAAGCTCCTACGAGCAGTACTTC
v_gene: TRBV4-1; abundance: once; d_gene: TRBD1; j_gene: TRBJ1-5; CDR3aa: CASSQGQGGQPQHF; CDR3nt: TGCGCCAGCAGCCAAGGACAGGGAGGTCAGCCCCAGCATTTT
v_gene: TRBV6-6; abundance: few; d_gene: .; j_gene: TRBJ2-5; CDR3aa: CASSYPLGQAGETQYF; CDR3nt: TGTGCCAGCAGTTACCCCCTCGGACAGGCGGGGGAGACCCAGTACTTC
v_gene: TRBV7-3; abundance: .; d_gene: TRBD1; j_gene: TRBJ1-2; CDR3aa: CASRPPGQMVTGYTF; CDR3nt: TGTGCCAGCAGGCCTCCGGGACAGATGGTTACGGGCTACACCTTC
v_gene: TRBV4-1; abundance: .; d_gene: .; j_gene: TRBJ1-2; CDR3aa: CASSLTFRYGYTF; CDR3nt: TGCGCCAGCAGCCTCACGTTCCGTTATGGCTACACCTTC
v_gene: TRBV7-3; abundance: few; d_gene: .; j_gene: TRBJ2-1; CDR3aa: CASSPRFRGGSYNEQFF; CDR3nt: TGTGCCAGCAGCCCCCGCTTTAGGGGGGGCTCCTACAATGAGCAGTTCTTC
v_gene: TRBV7-3; abundance: .; d_gene: TRBD1; j_gene: TRBJ2-7; CDR3aa: CASSPYRTGGGEQYF; CDR3nt: TGTGCCAGCAGCCCCTACCGGACAGGGGGAGGCGAGCAGTACTTC
v_gene: TRBV5-6; abundance: .; d_gene: TRBD2; j_gene: TRBJ2-5; CDR3aa: CASSLHRGGAQYF; CDR3nt: TGTGCCAGCAGCCTACATAGGGGAGGGGCCCAGTACTTC
v_gene: TRBV2; abundance: .; d_gene: .; j_gene: TRBJ1-1; CDR3aa: CASRRIGRAEAFF; CDR3nt: TGTGCCAGCAGGCGGATCGGGAGGGCTGAAGCTTTCTTT
v_gene: TRBV30; abundance: .; d_gene: .; j_gene: TRBJ1-1; CDR3aa: CAWSVVSLSLNTEAFF; CDR3nt: TGTGCCTGGAGTGTAGTCTCCCTCAGTTTAAATACTGAAGCTTTCTTT
v_gene: TRBV5-1; abundance: .; d_gene: .; j_gene: TRBJ2-2; CDR3aa: CASSRIRDTGELFF; CDR3nt: TGCGCCAGCAGCCGCATACGGGACACCGGGGAGCTGTTTTTT
v_gene: TRBV20-1; abundance: .; d_gene: .; j_gene: TRBJ1-3; CDR3aa: CSASKGPPMDF; CDR3nt: TGCAGTGCTAGTAAGGGCCCACCCATGGATTTT
v_gene: TRBV6-1; abundance: .; d_gene: .; j_gene: TRBJ2-5; CDR3aa: CASSSGRSPLHF; CDR3nt: TGTGCCAGCAGCTCAGGGCGATCACCCCTCCACTTC
v_gene: TRBV6-5; abundance: .; d_gene: .; j_gene: TRBJ1-5; CDR3aa: CASRGGRHQPQHF; CDR3nt: TGTGCCAGCAGGGGGGGCAGACATCAGCCCCAGCATTTT
v_gene: TRBV30; abundance: .; d_gene: .; j_gene: TRBJ1-2; CDR3aa: CAWTVGKYGYTF; CDR3nt: TGTGCCTGGACTGTAGGGAAATATGGCTACACCTTC
v_gene: TRBV5-4; abundance: .; d_gene: TRBD2; j_gene: TRBJ2-7; CDR3aa: CASSRGLAFSYEQYF; CDR3nt: TGTGCCAGCAGCCGCGGACTAGCGTTCTCCTACGAGCAGTACTTC
v_gene: TRBV14; abundance: once; d_gene: TRBD2; j_gene: TRBJ2-1; CDR3aa: CASSQVGASGPRAQFF; CDR3nt: TGTGCCAGCAGCCAAGTGGGGGCTAGCGGGCCCCGAGCACAGTTCTTC
v_gene: TRBV7-2; abundance: .; d_gene: .; j_gene: TRBJ2-1; CDR3aa: CASSHSTGRNEQFF; CDR3nt: TGTGCCAGCAGCCATTCCACAGGGCGAAATGAGCAGTTCTTC
v_gene: TRBV10-2; abundance: .; d_gene: .; j_gene: TRBJ2-1; CDR3aa: CASSDGGSWLGEQFF; CDR3nt: TGCGCCAGCAGTGATGGGGGAAGTTGGTTGGGTGAGCAGTTCTTC
v_gene: TRBV5-5; abundance: .; d_gene: .; j_gene: TRBJ2-2; CDR3aa: CASSTRGDAGTPGELFF; CDR3nt: TGTGCCAGCAGCACCCGGGGAGATGCAGGGACCCCCGGGGAGCTGTTTTTT
v_gene: TRBV2; abundance: .; d_gene: .; j_gene: TRBJ2-5; CDR3aa: CASRGVVTKETQYF; CDR3nt: TGTGCCAGCAGGGGGGTTGTCACGAAAGAGACCCAGTACTTC
v_gene: TRBV5-6; abundance: .; d_gene: .; j_gene: TRBJ2-2; CDR3aa: CASSLYGEANTGELFF; CDR3nt: TGTGCCAGCAGCTTGTATGGGGAAGCGAACACCGGGGAGCTGTTTTTT
v_gene: TRBV28; abundance: .; d_gene: .; j_gene: TRBJ2-3; CDR3aa: CASSFRGNTQYF; CDR3nt: TGTGCCAGCAGTTTCAGGGGAAATACGCAGTATTTT
v_gene: TRBV11-3; abundance: .; d_gene: .; j_gene: TRBJ2-1; CDR3aa: CASSLTDNEQFF; CDR3nt: TGTGCCAGCAGCCTGACAGACAATGAGCAGTTCTTC
v_gene: TRBV5-8; abundance: .; d_gene: .; j_gene: TRBJ2-2; CDR3aa: CASSLRTATGELFF; CDR3nt: TGTGCCAGCAGCTTAAGGACTGCCACCGGGGAGCTGTTTTTT
v_gene: TRBV27; abundance: .; d_gene: TRBD1; j_gene: TRBJ1-2; CDR3aa: CASSFYLGQGRGLNYGYTF; CDR3nt: TGTGCCAGCAGTTTCTATCTGGGACAGGGAAGGGGGCTCAACTATGGCTACACCTTC
v_gene: TRBV7-2; abundance: few; d_gene: .; j_gene: TRBJ1-5; CDR3aa: CASSQLVGNQPQHF; CDR3nt: TGTGCCAGCAGCCAACTGGTGGGCAATCAGCCCCAGCATTTT
v_gene: TRBV27; abundance: .; d_gene: .; j_gene: TRBJ2-7; CDR3aa: CASSFRSSYEQYF; CDR3nt: TGTGCCAGCAGTTTTCGGAGCTCCTACGAGCAGTACTTC
v_gene: TRBV18; abundance: .; d_gene: .; j_gene: TRBJ1-2; CDR3aa: CASSPGREGGYTF; CDR3nt: TGTGCCAGCTCACCAGGCAGGGAGGGCGGCTACACCTTC
v_gene: TRBV28; abundance: .; d_gene: .; j_gene: TRBJ1-5; CDR3aa: CASSFPFSNQPQHF; CDR3nt: TGTGCCAGCAGTTTCCCTTTTAGCAATCAGCCCCAGCATTTT
v_gene: TRBV10-3; abundance: .; d_gene: .; j_gene: TRBJ1-5; CDR3aa: CAISENLMGQPQHF; CDR3nt: TGTGCCATCAGTGAGAACCTCATGGGTCAGCCCCAGCATTTT
v_gene: TRBV9; abundance: .; d_gene: .; j_gene: TRBJ2-3; CDR3aa: CASSLKGDTDTQYF; CDR3nt: TGTGCCAGCAGTTTAAAGGGTGACACAGATACGCAGTATTTT
v_gene: TRBV28; abundance: once; d_gene: .; j_gene: TRBJ1-1; CDR3aa: CASSLFTDGTEAFF; CDR3nt: TGTGCCAGCAGTTTATTTACCGATGGGACTGAAGCTTTCTTT
v_gene: TRBV28; abundance: .; d_gene: .; j_gene: TRBJ1-4; CDR3aa: CASLGAINEKLFF; CDR3nt: TGTGCCAGCCTCGGGGCGATTAATGAAAAACTGTTTTTT
v_gene: TRBV6-6; abundance: .; d_gene: .; j_gene: TRBJ1-5; CDR3aa: CASSAGANQPQHF; CDR3nt: TGTGCCAGCAGTGCAGGGGCCAATCAGCCCCAGCATTTT
v_gene: TRBV9; abundance: .; d_gene: TRBD2; j_gene: TRBJ2-5; CDR3aa: CASSVGVSGRVRETQYF; CDR3nt: TGTGCCAGCAGCGTAGGGGTTAGCGGGAGGGTGAGAGAGACCCAGTACTTC
v_gene: TRBV30; abundance: once; d_gene: .; j_gene: TRBJ1-2; CDR3aa: CAWSSQGYEGYTF; CDR3nt: TGTGCCTGGAGTTCCCAGGGTTATGAAGGCTACACCTTC
v_gene: TRBV27; abundance: .; d_gene: TRBD2; j_gene: TRBJ2-2; CDR3aa: CASRYSSGNTGELFF; CDR3nt: TGTGCCAGCAGATACTCTAGCGGAAACACCGGGGAGCTGTTTTTT
v_gene: TRBV6-5; abundance: .; d_gene: .; j_gene: TRBJ1-2; CDR3aa: CASSLGPDYGYTF; CDR3nt: TGTGCCAGCAGCCTAGGACCGGACTATGGCTACACCTTC
v_gene: TRBV29-1; abundance: once; d_gene: TRBD2; j_gene: TRBJ2-2; CDR3aa: CSAHRGVGTGELFF; CDR3nt: TGCAGCGCCCACCGGGGGGTGGGCACCGGGGAGCTGTTTTTT
v_gene: TRBV27; abundance: .; d_gene: TRBD1; j_gene: TRBJ2-7; CDR3aa: CASSLFRDRGYEQYF; CDR3nt: TGTGCCAGCAGTCTATTCCGGGACAGGGGCTACGAGCAGTACTTC
v_gene: TRBV18; abundance: .; d_gene: .; j_gene: TRBJ2-7; CDR3aa: CASSPKLGPDYEQYF; CDR3nt: TGTGCCAGCTCACCGAAATTGGGACCAGACTACGAGCAGTACTTC
v_gene: TRBV28; abundance: .; d_gene: TRBD1; j_gene: TRBJ1-2; CDR3aa: CASSSMGGTATYGYTF; CDR3nt: TGTGCCAGCAGTTCCATGGGGGGGACAGCGACCTATGGCTACACCTTC
v_gene: TRBV10-3; abundance: .; d_gene: .; j_gene: TRBJ1-6; CDR3aa: CAISERGRWDSPLHF; CDR3nt: TGTGCCATCAGTGAGCGGGGGAGGTGGGATTCACCCCTCCACTTT
v_gene: TRBV6-1; abundance: few; d_gene: .; j_gene: TRBJ2-5; CDR3aa: CASGARQETQYF; CDR3nt: TGTGCCAGCGGAGCCAGACAAGAGACCCAGTACTTC
v_gene: TRBV2; abundance: .; d_gene: .; j_gene: TRBJ2-7; CDR3aa: CASSGGYEQYF; CDR3nt: TGTGCCAGCAGTGGAGGATACGAGCAGTACTTC
v_gene: TRBV9; abundance: once; d_gene: .; j_gene: TRBJ1-2; CDR3aa: CASSVDPGLNYGYTF; CDR3nt: TGTGCCAGCAGCGTAGACCCAGGGCTGAACTATGGCTACACCTTC
v_gene: TRBV27; abundance: .; d_gene: .; j_gene: TRBJ2-5; CDR3aa: CASSFRGRETQYF; CDR3nt: TGTGCCAGCAGTTTTAGGGGGAGAGAGACCCAGTACTTC
v_gene: TRBV10-3; abundance: .; d_gene: .; j_gene: TRBJ1-2; CDR3aa: CAGSRGFRDYGYTF; CDR3nt: TGTGCCGGCAGTCGGGGGTTTCGGGACTATGGCTACACCTTC
v_gene: TRBV29-1; abundance: .; d_gene: .; j_gene: TRBJ2-2; CDR3aa: CSVARGAGELFF; CDR3nt: TGCAGCGTTGCCCGGGGCGCCGGGGAGCTGTTTTTT
v_gene: TRBV19; abundance: .; d_gene: .; j_gene: TRBJ1-3; CDR3aa: CASSMGGPGNTIYF; CDR3nt: TGTGCCAGTAGTATGGGGGGGCCTGGAAACACCATATATTTT
v_gene: TRBV30; abundance: many; d_gene: TRBD1; j_gene: TRBJ2-7; CDR3aa: CAWSRDRAKWYF; CDR3nt: TGTGCCTGGAGTCGGGACAGGGCCAAGTGGTACTTC
v_gene: TRBV7-8; abundance: .; d_gene: TRBD2; j_gene: TRBJ2-3; CDR3aa: CASSRGGEDTQYF; CDR3nt: TGTGCCAGCAGCCGCGGGGGGGAGGATACGCAGTATTTT
v_gene: TRBV19; abundance: .; d_gene: TRBD1; j_gene: TRBJ1-2; CDR3aa: CASSPDRGPGYTF; CDR3nt: TGTGCCAGTAGTCCTGACAGGGGGCCTGGCTACACCTTC
v_gene: TRBV5-1; abundance: .; d_gene: TRBD1; j_gene: TRBJ2-2; CDR3aa: CASSVQGTGELFF; CDR3nt: TGCGCCAGCAGCGTACAGGGGACCGGGGAGCTGTTTTTT
v_gene: TRBV28; abundance: .; d_gene: TRBD1; j_gene: TRBJ2-1; CDR3aa: CATHYGQGDREQFF; CDR3nt: TGTGCCACTCACTACGGGCAGGGGGATAGAGAGCAGTTCTTC